The 5 T cell receptor beta chains presented below share a single source sample, sequenced in a study of blood T cell repertoires in COVID-19. The table came from immunoSEQ multiplex PCR; TCRdb's copy has only in-frame clones and leaves some out. The data show 150,000 or so clones, nearly 70% seen once. Material: peripheral blood. All receptors derive from a woman in her 70s with acute or convalescent COVID-19.

This chain links TRBV12-5 with TRBJ2-5; unclear D gene. The germline V gene encodes CDR1 LGHNT and CDR2 FRNRAP. This CDR3 is built from 14 residues. V dropped 5 bases and J dropped 4 bases, with 14 bases sitting between them. The CDR3 reads CASGTSALGETQYF. In DNA, the CDR3 is TGTGCTAGTGGTACCAGCGCCCTGGGAGAGACCCAGTACTTC.

This chain links TRBV10-3 with TRBJ2-2, with TRBD1 as a possible D gene (5 bases). V was trimmed by 4 bases and J by 6 bases, leaving 24 bases between them. The CDR3 covers 18 residues. Germline-derived CDR1 and CDR2 are ENHRY and SYGVKD. The CDR3 DNA is TGTGCCATCAGTGCCGCGGAGCCCAGGGCCCCCGACGCCGGGGAGCTGTTTTTT. It translates to CAISAAEPRAPDAGELFF.

This sequence joins TRBV5-8 and TRBJ2-4; 15 nucleotides match TRBD2. Unmatched junction bases numbered 7, after V lost 4 bases and J lost 2 bases. The germline V gene has CDR1 SGHTS and CDR2 YDEGEE. This CDR3 spans 18 amino acids. The CDR3 DNA sequence: TGTGCCAGCAGCCCCGGGACTAGCGGGGGGTGGTCCAAAAACATTCAGTACTTC. Amino acid sequence: CASSPGTSGGWSKNIQYF.

This clone came up once. The chain carries TRBV4-3 and TRBJ2-5, with TRBD2 matching 10 bases. Germline V gene sequence: CDR1 LGHNA, CDR2 YSLEER. V lost 1 base to trimming and J lost 1 base; unmatched junction nucleotides: 3. CDR3 length: 16 residues. CDR3 protein: CASSQALAGTQETQYF. DNA for the CDR3: TGCGCCAGCAGCCAAGCACTAGCGGGGACCCAAGAGACCCAGTACTTC.

The V and J genes are TRBV5-5 and TRBJ2-7; 7 positions agree with TRBD1. Trimming at V came to 3 bases and at J to 3 bases, leaving 9 bases not matched to a gene. CDR1 SGHKS and CDR2 YYEKEE come from the germline V gene (reference sequence). The CDR3 is 15 amino acids. CDR3 coding DNA: TGTGCCAGCAGCTCCCAACCGACAGGGAACTACGAGCAGTACTTC. This encodes CASSSQPTGNYEQYF.